Listed here are 14 T cell receptor beta chains from one sample, sequenced in a study of T cell repertoires in cytomegalovirus infection. For these receptors, no antigen is known. Each CDR3 protein is one row after TCRdb ran MiXCR on the reads. The table lists 35,000 to 55,000 distinct CDR3 sequences, about 19% of them singletons. The sequences come from CD8+ T cells from cultured PBMCs, collected from culture after CMV antigen stimulation. The receptors stem from a human donor in good health (CMV status not recorded). Some clones in this sample may be carry-over from other donors' samples.

This clonotype was detected only a few times. The chain recombines TRBV9 with TRBJ2-7; TRBD1 matches at 7 bases. Germline CDR1 reads SGDLS; CDR2 reads YYNGEE. Trimming took 4 bases from V and 0 from J; bases not matched to a gene: 7. The CDR3 has 15 amino acids. Here the CDR3 reads CASSPRDRNSYEQYF. The CDR3 bases are TGTGCCAGCAGCCCCCGGGACAGAAACTCCTACGAGCAGTACTTC.

This chain connects TRBV19 to TRBJ2-2; D uncertain. This CDR3 is 15 amino acids long. Trimming left V 7 bases short and J 2 bases short, with 14 bases between. Germline assignment: CDR1 LNHDA and CDR2 SQIVND (reference sequence). The chain's CDR3 is CASTTEQLNTGELFF. Written as DNA, the CDR3 is TGTGCCAGTACAACCGAACAGCTTAACACCGGGGAGCTGTTTTTT.

To note about this clonotype: The CDR3 ends on some other residue instead of the conserved phenylalanine or tryptophan, so this is likely a read error. The V gene is TRBV24-1, the J gene TRBJ2-1; 8 nucleotides align to TRBD1. Germline trimming cut 7 bases from V and 10 bases from J; bases unmatched to any gene: 14. Germline V CDR1 and CDR2: KGHDR, SFDVKD. This CDR3 comprises 15 residues. The CDR3 DNA is TGTGCCACCAGCGCGGACAGGGTCGAGGATTGGGAGCAGTTCTCC. Translated: CATSADRVEDWEQFS.

This clonotype was recorded a few times. The chain carries TRBV20-1 and TRBJ1-1; D is ambiguous. V was cut by 6 bases and J by 5 bases, with 7 bases left in between. In germline, CDR1 is DFQATT, CDR2 SNEGSKA (reference sequence). The CDR3 spans 10 residues. CDR3 bases: TGCAGTGCCAGTGGTACTGAAGCTTTCTTT. It yields the protein CSASGTEAFF.

V usage is TRBV11-2 and J usage is TRBJ1-1; D is uncertain. This CDR3 has 14 amino acids. V lost 5 bases and J 1 base, leaving 11 bases between the germline ends. Germline V gives CDR1 SGHAT, CDR2 FQNNGV. CDR3 coding DNA: TGTGCCAGCAGCACTTACCATCGGAACACTGAAGCTTTCTTT. Amino acids: CASSTYHRNTEAFF.

This clonotype showed up many times. The junction shows a germline mismatch at one end, possibly a read error. V usage is TRBV7-9 and J usage is TRBJ2-7, with 11 nucleotides matching TRBD1. The CDR3 sequence is 12 residues long. Per germline, CDR1 SEHNR and CDR2 FQNEAQ (reference sequence). CDR3 amino acids: CASSPGTGGAHF. The CDR3 nucleotides read TGTGCCAGCAGCCCCGGGACAGGGGGTGCCCACTTC.

This clonotype was detected many times. The chain joins TRBV28 to TRBJ2-5, with D uncertain. V lost 1 base to trimming and J lost 5 bases, with 5 bases between them. Germline V gives CDR1 MDHEN, CDR2 SYDVKM. CDR3 length: 12 residues. CDR3 amino acids: CASSLSYETQYF. CDR3 bases: TGTGCCAGCAGTTTATCCTACGAGACCCAGTACTTC.

This chain uses TRBV7-6 with TRBJ2-7; 8 bases are a match to TRBD1. Germline V gives CDR1 SGHVS, CDR2 FNYEAQ. The CDR3 sequence is 15 residues long. V dropped 5 bases and J dropped 2; count of bases not matched to a gene: 8. CDR3 region: CASSPRTGPAYEQYF. In DNA, the CDR3 is TGTGCCAGCAGCCCCCGGACAGGGCCGGCCTACGAGCAGTACTTC.

This chain links TRBV12-3 or TRBV12-4 with TRBJ2-5; D possibly corresponds to TRBD2 (7 bases). This CDR3 has 16 amino acids. V was shortened by 5 bases and J by 1 base, with 17 bases between the two germline ends. CDR3 DNA sequence: TGTGCCAGCAGTGTTGGGGGCGGGGGCTCCCAAGAGACCCAGTACTTC. Its translation is CASSVGGGGSQETQYF.

This clonotype was counted ten times or more. The V call is TRBV7-6, the J call TRBJ2-1; 10 nucleotides align to TRBD1. Germline V gives CDR1 SGHVS, CDR2 FNYEAQ. The V segment lost 8 bases and the J segment 5 bases; nucleotides outside the gene matches: 6. CDR3 size: 14 residues. This CDR3 reads CASLRGTGDNEQFF. The CDR3 DNA reads as TGTGCCAGCTTGAGGGGGACAGGGGACAATGAGCAGTTCTTC.

The gene calls are TRBV18 and TRBJ2-7; D gene unclear. Germline V CDR1 and CDR2: KGHSH, LQKENI. The CDR3 extends over 16 amino acids. Trimming cost V 0 bases and J 0 bases, with 12 bases left between them. Here the CDR3 DNA reads TGTGCCAGCTCACCACCGGTCCCCATCTTCTCCTACGAGCAGTACTTC. Translated: CASSPPVPIFSYEQYF.

The rearrangement joins TRBV11-2 to TRBJ2-7; D gene unclear. CDR1 is SGHAT and CDR2 is FQNNGV in the germline V gene. Trimming removed 0 bases at V and 2 bases at J, with 2 bases between. The CDR3 sequence is 12 residues long. In DNA, the CDR3 is TGTGCCAGCAGCTTAGATCCCTACGAGCAGTACTTC. It translates to CASSLDPYEQYF.

The chain is built from TRBV27 and TRBJ2-7; TRBD2 agrees at 12 bases. The CDR3 loop spans 16 amino acids. V lost 6 bases, J lost 7 bases, and 13 bases stayed unmatched. CDR1 MNHEY and CDR2 SMNVEV come from the germline V gene (reference sequence). CDR3 region: CASSGLAGGIKGEQYF. The CDR3 DNA is TGTGCCAGCAGCGGGCTAGCGGGAGGGATAAAAGGGGAGCAGTACTTC.

This clonotype has more than one count but fewer than ten. The genes are TRBV6-6 and TRBJ1-1, with 7 positions matching TRBD1. The CDR3 loop spans 14 amino acids. Trimming cost V 4 bases and J 0 bases; bases outside gene matches: 2. The germline V gene encodes CDR1 MNHNY and CDR2 SVGAGI (reference sequence). CDR3 in amino acids: CASSSGTVNTEAFF. For the CDR3, the DNA is TGTGCCAGCAGTTCCGGGACAGTGAACACTGAAGCTTTCTTT.